There are a few counts of the clone carrying this T cell receptor (beta chain). Its antigen is undetermined. The same CDR3 is also encoded by other DNA sequences in this sample. The sample is drawn from a study of cytotoxic CD8 clonotypes in ibrutinib-treated CLL. Background on the study: Mean values per sample were 255,043 productive templates and tens of thousands of productive rearrangements.

Sequencing used immunoSEQ multiplex PCR; TCRdb keeps in-frame clones, though not all of them. In the table there are more than 50,000 clones, roughly 57% of which are singletons. TCR beta libraries used about 2.2 micrograms of genomic DNA from cryopreserved PBMCs. Findings and limits, study-wide: Sampling times, which were not matched between the groups, differed between sustained-remission patients and progressing patients. The study found public clonotypes uncommon, contracting or stable on treatment.

Deletions cut 4 bases from V and 2 bases from J, with 14 bases between. CDR3 length: 15 amino acids. Germline-derived CDR1 and CDR2 are KGHSY and FQNENV. The V gene is TRBV16, the J gene TRBJ1-2; a possible D gene is TRBD1 (5 bases). The receptor comes from a human donor with chronic lymphocytic leukemia. This specimen was PBMCs, taken after 12 months of ibrutinib treatment. The CDR3 loop is CASSPYAQGNYGYTF. DNA of the CDR3: TGTGCCAGCAGCCCGTACGCCCAGGGAAACTATGGCTACACCTTC. The full variable domain, with the rest looked up from reference TRBV16 and TRBJ1-2, is GEEVAQTPKHLVRGEGQKAKLYCAPIKGHSYVFWYQQVLKNEFKFLISFQNENVFDETGMPKERFSAKCLPNSPCSLEIQATKLEDSAVYFCASSPYAQGNYGYTFGSGTRLTVV.